This TCR beta chain was found in a study of cytomegalovirus exposure and HLA in healthy donors. The PCR had 60 Vbeta and 13 Jbeta primers. The assay was immunoSEQ multiplex PCR, and TCRdb's table has in-frame clones only and misses some. The table shows some 150,000 clones, with over 75% occurring only once. This sequence was found in a man aged 40-49 years in good health and CMV-seronegative. Sequences were obtained from PBMCs.

The CDR3 sequence is CASSLIGGGLSSGANVLTF. The CDR3 nucleotides read TGTGCCAGCAGCTTAATCGGGGGGGGGCTTTCCTCTGGGGCCAACGTCCTGACTTTC. The rearrangement joins TRBV13 to TRBJ2-6; TRBD2 matches 8 bases. After removal of 2 bases from V and 0 bases from J, the junction contained 9 bases not matched to a gene. CDR3 length equals 19 residues. Germline CDR1 is PRHDT and CDR2 is FYEKMQ (reference sequence).